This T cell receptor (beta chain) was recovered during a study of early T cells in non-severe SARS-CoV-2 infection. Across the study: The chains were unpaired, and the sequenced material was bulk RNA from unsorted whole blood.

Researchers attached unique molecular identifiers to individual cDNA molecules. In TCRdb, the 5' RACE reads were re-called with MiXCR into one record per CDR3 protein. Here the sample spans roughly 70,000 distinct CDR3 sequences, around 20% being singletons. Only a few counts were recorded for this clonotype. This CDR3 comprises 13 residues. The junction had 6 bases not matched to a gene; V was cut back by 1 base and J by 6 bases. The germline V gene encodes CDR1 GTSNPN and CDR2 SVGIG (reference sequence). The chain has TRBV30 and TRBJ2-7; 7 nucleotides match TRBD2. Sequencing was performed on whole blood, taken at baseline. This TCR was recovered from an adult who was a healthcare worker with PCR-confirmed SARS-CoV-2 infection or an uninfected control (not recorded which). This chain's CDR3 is CAWSGLSGGEQYF. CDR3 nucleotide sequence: TGTGCCTGGAGTGGCCTTTCGGGGGGCGAGCAGTACTTC.